These 6 T cell receptor beta chains originate from one sample sequenced in a study of metastatic and nonmetastatic thyroid tumors. Among the patients, none had received any treatment before thyroid surgery. TCRdb re-processed the PCR reads through MiXCR. Of about 6,200 clones listed, roughly 32% are singletons. Input material: adjacent normal tissue. All receptors derive from a female donor with papillary thyroid cancer or a benign thyroid nodule (not recorded which). Some clones in this sample may be carry-over from other donors' samples.

This clone showed up just a few times. This chain links TRBV6-1 with TRBJ1-5; D may be TRBD1 (5 bases). CDR1 is MNHNS and CDR2 is SASEGT in the germline V gene. The CDR3 has 12 amino acids. Trimming removed 2 bases at V and 10 bases at J, with 9 bases between. The CDR3 DNA follows: TGTGCCAGCAGTGAAACGGGGGGACCCCAGCATTTT. Protein sequence: CASSETGGPQHF.

This clone has more than one count but fewer than ten. The chain carries TRBV6-1 and TRBJ1-4; D is uncertain. V was trimmed by 3 bases and J by 8 bases, leaving 10 bases between them. Germline loops: CDR1 MNHNS, CDR2 SASEGT. This CDR3 has 13 residues. In DNA, the CDR3 is TGTGCCAGCAGTGACAGAAGGAGAGAAAAACTGTTTTTT. It encodes CASSDRRREKLFF.

The chain uses TRBV20-1 and TRBJ2-7, with D possibly matching TRBD1 (5 bases). The V and J ends lost 1 base and 2 bases respectively, with 12 bases between them. Germline loops: CDR1 DFQATT, CDR2 SNEGSKA (reference sequence). This CDR3 contains 14 residues. The CDR3 sequence: CSARAPTETYEQYF. The CDR3 nucleotides read TGCAGTGCTAGAGCCCCGACAGAAACCTACGAGCAGTACTTC.

The chain carries TRBV28 and TRBJ1-2; D ambiguous. The V end lost 11 bases, the J end lost 7 bases, and 23 bases lay between the germline ends. Germline loops: CDR1 MDHEN, CDR2 SYDVKM. The CDR3 totals 14 residues. The CDR3 is CASLLLPGGSGYTF. In DNA, the CDR3 is TGTGCCTCCCTTTTACTCCCGGGTGGCAGTGGCTACACCTTC.

This rearrangement joins TRBV2 to TRBJ2-3; 7 bases are shared with TRBD1. J was trimmed by 0 bases and V by 6 bases; bases with no gene match: 6. Per the germline V gene, CDR1 is SNHLY and CDR2 is FYNNEI. The CDR3 runs to 15 residues. The CDR3 region is CASREQGRSTDTQYF. As DNA, the CDR3 is TGTGCCAGCAGGGAACAGGGGCGTAGCACAGATACGCAGTATTTT.

The rearrangement joins TRBV4-3 to TRBJ2-1; D is ambiguous. Germline assignment: CDR1 LGHNA and CDR2 YSLEER. V lost 4 bases, J lost 6 bases, and 13 bases lay in between. CDR3 length: 14 amino acids. The CDR3 loop is CASSPARTGNEQFF. In nucleotides, the CDR3 is TGCGCCAGCAGCCCGGCGCGGACGGGCAATGAGCAGTTCTTC.